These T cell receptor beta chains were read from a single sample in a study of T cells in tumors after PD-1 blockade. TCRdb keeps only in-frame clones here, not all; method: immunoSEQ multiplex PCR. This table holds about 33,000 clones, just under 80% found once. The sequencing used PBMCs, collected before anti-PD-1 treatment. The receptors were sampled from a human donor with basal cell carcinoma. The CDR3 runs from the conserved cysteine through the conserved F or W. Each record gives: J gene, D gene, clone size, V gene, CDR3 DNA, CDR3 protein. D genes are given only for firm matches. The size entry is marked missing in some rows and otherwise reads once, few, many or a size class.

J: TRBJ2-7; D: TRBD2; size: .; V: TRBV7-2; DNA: TGTGCCAGCAGCGTTAGCGGGGGGTTCATGGGGTACGAGCAGTACTTC; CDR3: CASSVSGGFMGYEQYF
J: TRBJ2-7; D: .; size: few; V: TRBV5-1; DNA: TGCGCCAGCAGCATAGGTTCTCTTAACGAGCAGTACTTC; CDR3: CASSIGSLNEQYF
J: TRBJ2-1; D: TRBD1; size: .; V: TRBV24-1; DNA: TGTGCCACCAGTGACAACAGGGGCGTCCCCAATGAGCAGTTCTTC; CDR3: CATSDNRGVPNEQFF
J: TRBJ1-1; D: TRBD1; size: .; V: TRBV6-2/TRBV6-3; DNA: TGTGCCAGCAGTTACTCGGGACAGGGCGTCACTGAAGCTTTCTTT; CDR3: CASSYSGQGVTEAFF
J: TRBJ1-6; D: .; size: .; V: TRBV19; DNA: TGTGCCAGTAGGGTAGAGACCGACTGGAACAATAATTCACCCCTCCACTTT; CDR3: CASRVETDWNNNSPLHF
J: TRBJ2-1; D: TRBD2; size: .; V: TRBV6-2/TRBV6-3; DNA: TGTGCCAGCAGTTACCTAACTAGCGGCAAAAATGAGCAGTTCTTC; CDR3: CASSYLTSGKNEQFF
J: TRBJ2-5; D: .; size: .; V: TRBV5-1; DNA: TGCGCCAGCAGATTACGGTCCCAAGAGACCCAGTACTTC; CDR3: CASRLRSQETQYF
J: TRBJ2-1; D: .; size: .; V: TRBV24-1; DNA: TGTGCCACCAGTTCATCGCGAAATGAGCAGTTCTTC; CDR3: CATSSSRNEQFF
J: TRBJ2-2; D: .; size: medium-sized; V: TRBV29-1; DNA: TGCAGCGTCTCAGGGGTCGGGAACACCGGGGAGCTGTTTTTT; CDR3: CSVSGVGNTGELFF
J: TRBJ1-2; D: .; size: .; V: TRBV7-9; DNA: TGTGCCAGCAGCGTTAGTTCTGGGGGCTACACCTTC; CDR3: CASSVSSGGYTF
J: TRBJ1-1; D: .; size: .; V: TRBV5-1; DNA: TGCGCCAGCAGCTCGGCTGAGTGGAACACTGAAGCTTTCTTT; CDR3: CASSSAEWNTEAFF
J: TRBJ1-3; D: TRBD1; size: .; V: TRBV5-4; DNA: TGTGCCAGCAGCTTGACAGGGGTCGTGGGAAACACCATATATTTT; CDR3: CASSLTGVVGNTIYF
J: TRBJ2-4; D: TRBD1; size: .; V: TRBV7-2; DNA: TGTGCCAGCAGGGGGACAGCAAAAAACATTCAGTACTTC; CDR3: CASRGTAKNIQYF
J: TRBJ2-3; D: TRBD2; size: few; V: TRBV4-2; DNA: TGTGCCAGCAGCCAAAGTAACGGGACTAGGAGGGTAAGAGGTACGCAGTATTTT; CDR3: CASSQSNGTRRVRGTQYF
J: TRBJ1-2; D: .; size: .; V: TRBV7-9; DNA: TGTGCCAGCAGCCCCGGCGGTTGGGACTATGGCTACACCTTC; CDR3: CASSPGGWDYGYTF
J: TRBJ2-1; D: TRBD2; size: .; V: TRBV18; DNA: TGTGCCAGCTCACCGAGCCTAGCGGGGGCCAATGAGCAGTTCTTC; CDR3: CASSPSLAGANEQFF
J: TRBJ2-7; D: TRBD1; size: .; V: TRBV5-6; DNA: TGTGCCAGCGGGGTGGGGACAGGGGAACTCGAGCAGTACTTC; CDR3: CASGVGTGELEQYF